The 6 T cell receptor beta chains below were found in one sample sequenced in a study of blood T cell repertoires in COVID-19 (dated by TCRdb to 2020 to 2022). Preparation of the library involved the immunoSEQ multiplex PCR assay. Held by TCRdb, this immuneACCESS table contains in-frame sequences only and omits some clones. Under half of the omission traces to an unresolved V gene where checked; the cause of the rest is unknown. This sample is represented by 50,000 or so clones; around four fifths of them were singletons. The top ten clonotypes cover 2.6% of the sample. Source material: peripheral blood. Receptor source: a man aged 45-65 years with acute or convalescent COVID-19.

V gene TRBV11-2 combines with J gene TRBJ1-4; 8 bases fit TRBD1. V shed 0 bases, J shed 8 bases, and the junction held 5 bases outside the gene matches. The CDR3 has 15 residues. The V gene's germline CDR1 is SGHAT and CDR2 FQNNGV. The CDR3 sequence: CASSLDRGRMEKLFF. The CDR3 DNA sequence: TGTGCCAGCAGCTTAGACAGGGGGCGCATGGAAAAACTGTTTTTT.

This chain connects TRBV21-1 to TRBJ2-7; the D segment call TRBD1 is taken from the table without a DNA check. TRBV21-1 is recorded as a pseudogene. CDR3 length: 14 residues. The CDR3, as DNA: TGTGCCAACACCTACAGGGGACCCTCCTACGAGCAGTACTTC. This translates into CANTYRGPSYEQYF.

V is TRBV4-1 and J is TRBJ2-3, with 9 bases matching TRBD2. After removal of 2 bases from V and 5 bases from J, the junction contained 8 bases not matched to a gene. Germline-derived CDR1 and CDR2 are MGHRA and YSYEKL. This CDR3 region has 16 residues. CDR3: CASSQFTSGSKDTQYF. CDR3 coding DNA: TGCGCCAGCAGCCAATTCACTAGCGGGTCAAAAGATACGCAGTATTTT.

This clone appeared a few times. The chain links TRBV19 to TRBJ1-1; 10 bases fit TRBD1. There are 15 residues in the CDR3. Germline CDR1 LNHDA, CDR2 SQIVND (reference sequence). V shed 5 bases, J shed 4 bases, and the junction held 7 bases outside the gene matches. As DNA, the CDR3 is TGTGCCAGTAGTGACGGACAGGGGGATGGCACTGAAGCTTTCTTT. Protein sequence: CASSDGQGDGTEAFF.

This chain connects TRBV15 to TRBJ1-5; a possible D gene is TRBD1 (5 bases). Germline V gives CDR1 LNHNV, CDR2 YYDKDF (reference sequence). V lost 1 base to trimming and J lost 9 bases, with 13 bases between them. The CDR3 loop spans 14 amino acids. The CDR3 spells CATSRVGGSRPQHF. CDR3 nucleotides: TGTGCCACCAGCAGAGTTGGGGGGTCCAGGCCCCAGCATTTT.

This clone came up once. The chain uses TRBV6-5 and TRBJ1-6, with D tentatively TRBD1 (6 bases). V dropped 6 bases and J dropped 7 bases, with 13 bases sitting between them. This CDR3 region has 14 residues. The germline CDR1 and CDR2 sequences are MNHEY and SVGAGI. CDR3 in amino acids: CASRGAFDNSPLHF. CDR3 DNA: TGTGCCAGCAGGGGGGCCTTTGACAATTCACCCCTCCACTTT.